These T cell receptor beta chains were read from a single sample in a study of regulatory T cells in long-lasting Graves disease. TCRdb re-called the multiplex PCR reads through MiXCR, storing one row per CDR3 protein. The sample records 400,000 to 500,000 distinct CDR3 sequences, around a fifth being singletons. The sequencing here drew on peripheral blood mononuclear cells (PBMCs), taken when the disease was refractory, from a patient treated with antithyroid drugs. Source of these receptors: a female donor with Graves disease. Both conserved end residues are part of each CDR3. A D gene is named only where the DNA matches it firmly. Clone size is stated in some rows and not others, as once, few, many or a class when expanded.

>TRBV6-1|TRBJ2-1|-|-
CASRARGDNEQFF
TGTGCCAGCAGGGCCAGAGGGGACAATGAGCAGTTCTTC
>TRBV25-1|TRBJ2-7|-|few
CASSEYDRTYEQYF
TGTGCCAGCAGTGAATATGACAGGACCTACGAGCAGTACTTC
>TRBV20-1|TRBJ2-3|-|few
CSARERGSTDTQYF
TGCAGTGCTAGAGAGAGGGGGAGCACAGATACGCAGTATTTT
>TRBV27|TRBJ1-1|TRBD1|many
CASSAENRGRTNTEAFF
TGTGCCAGCAGTGCGGAAAACAGGGGTCGGACGAACACTGAAGCTTTCTTT
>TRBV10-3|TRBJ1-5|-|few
CAIRPGHNNQPQHF
TGTGCCATCAGGCCGGGACATAACAATCAGCCCCAGCATTTT
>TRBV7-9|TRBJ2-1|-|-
CASSLAGGGPYNEQFF
TGTGCCAGCAGCTTAGCCGGAGGGGGGCCTTACAATGAGCAGTTCTTC
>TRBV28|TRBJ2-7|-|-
CASTGNSYEQYF
TGTGCCAGCACGGGCAACTCCTACGAGCAGTACTTC
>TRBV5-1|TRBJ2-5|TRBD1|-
CASSLAGQGEETQYF
TGCGCCAGCAGCTTGGCCGGACAGGGGGAAGAGACCCAGTACTTC
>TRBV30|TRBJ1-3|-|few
CAWSGSSGNTIYF
TGTGCCTGGAGCGGGAGCTCTGGAAACACCATATATTTT
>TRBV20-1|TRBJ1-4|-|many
CSARSRDNEKLFF
TGCAGTGCTAGGAGCCGGGATAATGAAAAACTGTTTTTT
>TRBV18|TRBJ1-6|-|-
CASSRLGEGDSPLHF
TGTGCCAGCTCACGACTTGGTGAAGGGGATTCACCCCTCCACTTT
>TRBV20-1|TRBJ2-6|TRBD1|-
CSAGWDRTTSGANVLTF
TGCAGTGCCGGGTGGGACAGGACTACCTCTGGGGCCAACGTCCTGACTTTC
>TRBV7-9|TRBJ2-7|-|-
CASSFMVRPYEQYF
TGTGCCAGCAGCTTCATGGTGCGCCCCTACGAGCAGTACTTC
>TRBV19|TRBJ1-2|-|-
CASSIIGQRYGYTF
TGTGCCAGTAGTATAATCGGACAGAGGTATGGCTACACCTTC
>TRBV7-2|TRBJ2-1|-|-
CASSFEGLGDNEQFF
TGTGCCAGCAGCTTCGAGGGGCTAGGTGACAATGAGCAGTTCTTC
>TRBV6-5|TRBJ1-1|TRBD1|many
CASSYSTGLNTEAFF
TGTGCCAGCAGTTATTCGACAGGGCTGAACACTGAAGCTTTCTTT
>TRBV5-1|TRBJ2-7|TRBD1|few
CASSSDRGNEQYF
TGCGCCAGCAGCTCGGACAGGGGGAACGAGCAGTACTTC
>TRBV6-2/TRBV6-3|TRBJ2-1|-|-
CASSVSQYNEQFF
TGTGCCAGCAGTGTCTCACAGTACAATGAGCAGTTCTTC
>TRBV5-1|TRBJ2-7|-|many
CASSLASPYEQYF
TGCGCCAGCAGCTTGGCCTCCCCCTACGAGCAGTACTTC
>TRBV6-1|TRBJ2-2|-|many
CASSGLAGELFF
TGTGCCAGCAGCGGTCTTGCCGGGGAGCTGTTTTTT
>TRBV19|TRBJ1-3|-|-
CASSMGASGNTIYF
TGTGCCAGTAGTATGGGAGCCTCTGGAAACACCATATATTTT
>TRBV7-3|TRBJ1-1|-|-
CASSLRHLGEAFF
TGTGCCAGCAGCTTAAGACACCTTGGGGAAGCTTTCTTT
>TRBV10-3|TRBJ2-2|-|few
CATQNREFRLAGELFF
TGTGCCACCCAAAACAGGGAATTTAGGTTAGCCGGGGAGCTGTTTTTT
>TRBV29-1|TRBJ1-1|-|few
CSVPDGRTEAFF
TGCAGCGTCCCCGATGGTCGCACTGAAGCTTTCTTT
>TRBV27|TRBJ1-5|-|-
CASSLSMGPPQPQHF
TGTGCCAGCAGTTTATCGATGGGACCCCCCCAGCCCCAGCATTTT
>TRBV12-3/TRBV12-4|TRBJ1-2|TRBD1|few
CASTQKTGGFGYTF
TGTGCCAGCACCCAAAAGACAGGGGGCTTTGGCTACACCTTC
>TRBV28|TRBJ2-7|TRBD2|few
CASSLLPGGVSYEQYF
TGTGCCAGCAGTTTACTACCGGGAGGAGTCTCCTACGAGCAGTACTTC
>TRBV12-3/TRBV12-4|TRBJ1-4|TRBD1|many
CASSPRTGGGEKLFF
TGTGCCAGCAGTCCCCGGACAGGGGGAGGTGAAAAACTGTTTTTT
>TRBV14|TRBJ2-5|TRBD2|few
CASSQGTSLSETQYF
TGTGCCAGCAGCCAAGGGACTAGCCTTTCCGAGACCCAGTACTTC
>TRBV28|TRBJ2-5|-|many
CASGVASQETQYF
TGTGCCAGCGGGGTGGCTTCCCAAGAGACCCAGTACTTC
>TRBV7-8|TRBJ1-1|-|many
CASSLEGRITEAFF
TGTGCCAGCAGCTTAGAGGGACGGATCACTGAAGCTTTCTTT
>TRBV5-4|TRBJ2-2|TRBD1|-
CASSSGQGALIGELFF
TGTGCCAGCAGCTCGGGACAGGGGGCGCTGATCGGGGAGCTGTTTTTT
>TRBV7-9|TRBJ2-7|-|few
CASSSRGGHSYEQYF
TGTGCCAGCTCCTCTCGAGGAGGGCACTCCTACGAGCAGTACTTC
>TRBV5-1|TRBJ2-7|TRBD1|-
CASSFAIPGTGGPNEQYF
TGCGCCAGCAGCTTTGCAATTCCCGGGACAGGGGGTCCGAACGAGCAGTACTTC
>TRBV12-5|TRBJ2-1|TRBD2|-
CASGSGTASPSGRVSF
TGTGCTAGTGGTTCTGGGACTGCTTCTCCTAGCGGGCGGGTTAGCTTC
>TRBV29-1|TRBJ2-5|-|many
CSVEPGETQYF
TGCAGCGTTGAACCAGGGGAGACCCAGTACTTC
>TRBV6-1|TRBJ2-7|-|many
CASRRQEVHEQYF
TGTGCCAGCAGGCGCCAGGAAGTCCACGAGCAGTACTTC
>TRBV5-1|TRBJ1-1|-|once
CASRSRGGQQNTEAFF
TGCGCCAGCAGGTCCAGGGGAGGACAACAGAACACTGAAGCTTTCTTT
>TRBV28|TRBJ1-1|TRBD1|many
CASISEGGARDTEAFF
TGTGCCAGCATATCGGAAGGGGGCGCGAGAGACACTGAAGCTTTCTTT
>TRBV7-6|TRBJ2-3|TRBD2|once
CASSSIAGSTDTQYF
TGTGCCAGCAGCTCTATAGCGGGATCCACAGATACGCAGTATTTT
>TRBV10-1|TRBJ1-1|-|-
CASSAAGLNTEAFF
TGCGCCAGCAGTGCAGCTGGGCTGAACACTGAAGCTTTCTTT
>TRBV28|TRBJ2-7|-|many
CASSLQVLPYEQYF
TGTGCCAGCAGTTTGCAGGTCCTCCCCTACGAGCAGTACTTC
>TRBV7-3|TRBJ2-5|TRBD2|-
CASSPGTSGASQETQYF
TGTGCCAGCAGCCCCGGGACTAGCGGGGCCTCTCAAGAGACCCAGTACTTC
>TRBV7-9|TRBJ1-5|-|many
CASSTGSNQPQHF
TGTGCCAGCAGCACCGGGAGTAATCAGCCCCAGCATTTT
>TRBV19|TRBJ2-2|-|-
CASSIGWRGELFF
TGTGCCAGTAGTATTGGTTGGCGCGGGGAGCTGTTTTTT
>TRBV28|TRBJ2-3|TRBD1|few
CASRYRGSTDTQYF
TGTGCCAGCAGATACAGGGGTAGCACAGATACGCAGTATTTT
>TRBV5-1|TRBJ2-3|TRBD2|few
CASSLEASGYTDTQYF
TGCGCCAGCAGCTTGGAGGCTAGCGGTTACACAGATACGCAGTATTTT
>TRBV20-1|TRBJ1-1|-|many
CSAKKGGGTTEAFF
TGCAGTGCTAAGAAGGGGGGCGGAACAACTGAAGCTTTCTTT
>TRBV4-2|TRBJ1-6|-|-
CASSQDREDSPLHF
TGTGCCAGCAGCCAAGACAGGGAAGATTCACCCCTCCACTTT
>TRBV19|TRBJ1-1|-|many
CASSTQLTNTEAFF
TGTGCCAGTAGTACCCAGTTAACCAACACTGAAGCTTTCTTT
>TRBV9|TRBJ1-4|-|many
CASSVGATNEKLFF
TGTGCCAGCAGCGTTGGTGCAACTAATGAAAAACTGTTTTTT